This section outlines one T cell receptor (beta chain) sequence together with its context. Its specific antigen is unknown. No base quality information exists; no much larger clone differs at one position. Starting from 500 to 600 ng total RNA, TCRbeta-specific cDNA was produced by reverse transcription with a constant-region primer and ProtoScript II reverse transcriptase. TCRbeta libraries were built with three nested multiplex PCR rounds, a slightly modified ARM-PCR procedure. Each of the first two PCR rounds ran for nine to ten cycles and used multiplex TRBV1-TRBV30 forward primers together with a Cbeta reverse primer. A final 25-cycle PCR with Deep VentR polymerase added sample barcodes and Illumina adapters. Before sequencing, amplicons of 200-500 bp were gel-purified using a QIAquick gel extraction kit. The TCRbeta amplicons were sequenced with 250-bp paired-end reads on an Illumina HiSeq 2500. The published analysis was carried out like this. Trimmomatic v0.33 was used to quality-trim the reads, and FLASH v1.2.11 was used to merge paired reads so that full CDR3 sequences could be recovered. V, D and J germline segments were assigned to the rearranged TCRbeta sequences using MiGEC v1.2.1b. Clonotype statistics and Shannon-Wiener diversity indices were calculated with VDJtools v1.0.0. Except for diversity analysis, only each sample's 250 most abundant clonotypes were used in subsequent analyses to reduce sampling bias. TCRdb ran its own pipeline on the public reads, namely fastp trimming at Q25 and MiXCR clone calling, and kept in-frame beta chains. Rows with one shared CDR3 protein collapse into an entry with the most common genes and DNA. The V and J calls and clone size are TCRdb's, not the authors'. This sample is represented by 90,000 to 140,000 distinct CDR3 sequences; approximately 82% of them were singletons. In total, the top ten clones hold 15% to 25% of the sample.

Total RNA and DNA were co-extracted from 20-30 mg of bulk tissue with the AllPrep DNA/RNA mini kit, without cell sorting. Between late 2015 and early 2016, five patients in China with histopathologically diagnosed primary liver carcinoma had surgical resection. At the time of sampling, the patients had chronic HBV infection and had not received any treatment. Each tumor was sampled at five spatially separated regions: the superior, inferior, left-lateral and right-lateral poles and the tumor centre. Histology showed that every tumor sample contained more than 80% viable tumor cells. Pieces of fresh tumor and adjacent tissue were cut in half, with one half kept in RNAlater at -80 degrees C and the other half sent for histology. The data are from a study of tumor-infiltrating lymphocytes in primary liver carcinoma (dated by TCRdb to between 2016 and 2019). At the level of the whole study: Of the five patients (three men and two women, aged 30 to 69 years), four had hepatocellular carcinoma and one had combined HCC and intrahepatic cholangiocarcinoma. The five patients had tumors of stage T1-T3 N0M0, with maximum diameters ranging from about 4.2 to 10 cm. Samples yielded roughly 3.65 to 7.5 million productive TCRbeta reads; read depth did not differ significantly between tissue types. For each liver tumor, the study sampled five regions along with adjacent normal tissue and blood, and applied TCRbeta repertoire sequencing, expression microarrays and whole-exome sequencing. A total of about 35 specimens from 5 patients, comprising some 25 tumor regions, 5 adjacent noncancerous liver tissues and 5 peripheral blood samples, were covered by TCRbeta repertoire sequencing. The roughly 27 tumor region samples were profiled with Agilent mRNA microarrays so that TCRbeta repertoire diversity could be related to the local molecular phenotype. Reproducibility between technical replicate repertoires was high, with correlation coefficients above 0.95 and mean shared-clone rates about 0.89. Study-wide conclusions, independent of this receptor: Consistent with antigen-driven expansion, pairs of tumor regions showed higher repertoire overlap (mean about 35%) than either tumor-adjacent pairs (around 17%) or tumor-blood pairs (roughly 15%). The top 250 clones made up a significantly larger repertoire fraction in tumors than in blood (p = 0.039). The study included only five patients, and the authors note findings should be validated in a larger study. Only about 8-24% of top clones were present in all five regions of a tumor, suggesting spatial heterogeneity of tumor-infiltrating T cells. Because only the TCR beta chain was sequenced and unpaired alpha chains were not captured, true repertoire diversity is likely underestimated. Bulk unsorted samples precluded comparing CD4+ and CD8+ T cell repertoires.

CDR1 and CDR2 (ENHRY, SYGVKD) derive from the germline V gene. Including cysteine and phenylalanine, the CDR3 has 15 amino acids. The DNA shown is the 45-base CDR3, in frame from base 1. Sequenced: liver tumor tissue from sampling region 3. The label giving this sample's cell subset or site can be read as: tumor region T3, left-lateral pole. Rearrangement joined TRBV10-3 to TRBJ2-1, with 9 bases in between that match TRBD2. This clonotype originated in a man aged 40-49 years with primary liver carcinoma and hepatitis B virus infection. This receptor carries the CDR3 CTLATIAGVSDEQFF. Here is the DNA: TGTACCTTAGCCACCATAGCGGGAGTGTCGGATGAGCAGTTCTTC.